Listed below are T cell receptor beta chains from one sample, sequenced in a study of Ad26.COV2.S vaccination and SARS-CoV-2 variants. The protocol was immunoSEQ multiplex PCR, while the TCRdb copy is restricted to in-frame clones and leaves out a portion. The top ten clones hold approximately 1.5% of a sample with roughly 700,000 clones, around 90% of them seen once. This specimen was peripheral blood, taken in a trial of Ad26.COV2.S vaccine versus placebo. The receptors were gathered from a person aged 18-60 years who received the Ad26.COV2.S COVID-19 vaccine or a placebo. Each CDR3 is given with its conserved first and last residue. The D gene is left open where the match is weak. Part of the rows lack a size; the others show once, few, many or a class for expanded clones.

TGTGCCAGCAGATATAGCGGGGTGGTTCCCTACGAGCAGTACTTC | CASRYSGVVPYEQYF | few | TRBJ2-7 | TRBD2 | TRBV6-5
TGTGCCAGCAGCTTAGCCGACTGGGGCCCTTACGAGCAGTACTTC | CASSLADWGPYEQYF | . | TRBJ2-7 | . | TRBV11-2
TGTGCCAGCAGTTCCGAGCGGTTCACAGATACGCAGTATTTT | CASSSERFTDTQYF | once | TRBJ2-3 | . | TRBV7-9
TGTGCCATCAGTGAGTCTAAGGGGAGGAATGGCTACACCTTC | CAISESKGRNGYTF | few | TRBJ1-2 | . | TRBV10-3
TGTGCCAGCAGCTTAAAGGTGAGCTCCTACAATGAGCAGTTCTTC | CASSLKVSSYNEQFF | once | TRBJ2-1 | . | TRBV11-2
TGTGCCAGCATTGCAGGAGACATTATTGAAAAACTGTTTTTT | CASIAGDIIEKLFF | . | TRBJ1-4 | . | TRBV6-5
TGTGCCACCAGCAGAGGACCCCTACGAGAAGAGACCCAGTACTTC | CATSRGPLREETQYF | . | TRBJ2-5 | . | TRBV15
TGTGCCAGCAGTGCGGAGGGGCGGACTGAAGCTTTCTTT | CASSAEGRTEAFF | . | TRBJ1-1 | . | TRBV6-4
TGTGCCAGCAGCGAACTAAACACAGATACGCAGTATTTT | CASSELNTDTQYF | . | TRBJ2-3 | . | TRBV11-2
TGTGCCAGCAGCTTTGGAGGGGACTATGGCTACACCTTC | CASSFGGDYGYTF | . | TRBJ1-2 | . | TRBV7-9
TGTGCCACCAGGGCCTACAATGAGCAGTTCTTC | CATRAYNEQFF | . | TRBJ2-1 | . | TRBV24-1
TGTGCCAGCAGTGTTAGACCACCGGCTGGGGCCAACGTCCTGACTTTC | CASSVRPPAGANVLTF | . | TRBJ2-6 | . | TRBV2
TGTGCCAGCAGCCTCTTGACTAGCGGGATTCGGTACTTC | CASSLLTSGIRYF | . | TRBJ2-4 | TRBD2 | TRBV11-2
TGTGCCAGCAGTGACTCCGGGTACAATGAGCAGTTCTTC | CASSDSGYNEQFF | . | TRBJ2-1 | . | TRBV6-4
TGTGCCAGCAGTTTAGCAGAAGATGGTACGCAGTATTTT | CASSLAEDGTQYF | . | TRBJ2-3 | . | TRBV12-3/TRBV12-4
TGTGCCTGGAGTGGGAAGGGAGGAGACTATGGCTACACCTTC | CAWSGKGGDYGYTF | . | TRBJ1-2 | . | TRBV30
TGTGCCACCTTAGCGATGGGTGAGCAGTTCTTC | CATLAMGEQFF | . | TRBJ2-1 | . | TRBV10-3
TGTGCCATCAGTGAGTCTGGGGGCTTGTTTGAGACCCAGTACTTC | CAISESGGLFETQYF | . | TRBJ2-5 | . | TRBV10-3
TGTGCCAGCAGCCAAGGGTACGGACACAGCCCTGAAGCTTTCTTT | CASSQGYGHSPEAFF | . | TRBJ1-1 | . | TRBV3-1/TRBV3-2
TGTGCCTGGACCTCGGTAGAGGCCACTGAAGCTTTCTTT | CAWTSVEATEAFF | . | TRBJ1-1 | . | TRBV30
TGTGCCAGTAGGAAAACCGGGCCCCTGGGTGAAAAACTGTTTTTT | CASRKTGPLGEKLFF | . | TRBJ1-4 | . | TRBV19
TGTGCCAGCTCACCACTAGGACAAGACTATGGCTACACCTTC | CASSPLGQDYGYTF | . | TRBJ1-2 | . | TRBV18
TGTGCCAGCAGCACCGGCCGGGGAGATGAGCAGTTCTTC | CASSTGRGDEQFF | . | TRBJ2-1 | . | TRBV12-3/TRBV12-4
TGTGCCAGCAGCGGAAATAATTCACCCCTCCACTTT | CASSGNNSPLHF | few | TRBJ1-6 | . | TRBV6-6
TGTGCCAGCAGCTTAGGAGGTAGCGGGAGATCCCACGAGCAGTACTTC | CASSLGGSGRSHEQYF | few | TRBJ2-7 | TRBD2 | TRBV7-2
TGTGCCAGCAGCCACCTTGCCGGGAAGTCAACTAATGAAAAACTGTTTTTT | CASSHLAGKSTNEKLFF | once | TRBJ1-4 | . | TRBV5-8
TGTGCCAGCAGTTACTCGATCGGGGGGCCGAGCGCCTACAATGAGCAGTTCTTC | CASSYSIGGPSAYNEQFF | . | TRBJ2-1 | . | TRBV6-2/TRBV6-3
TGCGCCAGCAGCCAAGACAGGGGGGACTCCTACAATGAGCAGTTCTTC | CASSQDRGDSYNEQFF | . | TRBJ2-1 | . | TRBV4-1
TGTGCCAGCAGCCAAGAGGCTAGTTTCGAGACCCAGTACTTC | CASSQEASFETQYF | . | TRBJ2-5 | . | TRBV4-2
TGTGCCACCAGCAGATGGGGGGAAGAGGGCGAGCAGTACTTC | CATSRWGEEGEQYF | . | TRBJ2-7 | . | TRBV15
TGTGCCTGGTCCCGACACCGCCCCGAGCCCCAGCATTTT | CAWSRHRPEPQHF | few | TRBJ1-5 | . | TRBV30
TGCGCCAGCGCACCACGAAGGGATCAGCCCCAGCATTTT | CASAPRRDQPQHF | . | TRBJ1-5 | . | TRBV4-1
TGTGCCAGCGGGGGACTAAGCGCAGATACGCAGTATTTT | CASGGLSADTQYF | . | TRBJ2-3 | TRBD2 | TRBV10-3
TGTGCCACCAGTGATAACGGGGAATCCAACACCGGGGAGCTGTTTTTT | CATSDNGESNTGELFF | . | TRBJ2-2 | . | TRBV24-1
TGTGCCAGCAGCCCGCCGGGACTAGCGGGGGCTTACGAGCAGTACTTC | CASSPPGLAGAYEQYF | . | TRBJ2-7 | TRBD2 | TRBV7-2
TGTGCCACCAGTGACCACAGGGACCCAAACATTCAGTACTTC | CATSDHRDPNIQYF | . | TRBJ2-4 | . | TRBV24-1
TGTGCCAGCAGGATCGACGCTGGAAACACCATATATTTT | CASRIDAGNTIYF | . | TRBJ1-3 | . | TRBV2
TGTGCCAGCAGCTCACTAGCGGGCCACAATGAGCAGTTCTTC | CASSSLAGHNEQFF | . | TRBJ2-1 | TRBD2 | TRBV11-2
TGTGCCAGCAGCGTGATTCCGGGACAGGGATCCTACGAGCAGTACTTC | CASSVIPGQGSYEQYF | . | TRBJ2-7 | TRBD1 | TRBV7-2